The 10 T cell receptor beta chains given below trace back to one sample, sequenced in a study of blood T cell repertoires in COVID-19. Profiling relied on immunoSEQ multiplex PCR, and the TCRdb table lists in-frame clones only, not all of them. The data show under 200,000 clones, with around 80% seen just once and 2.9% held by the top ten. The sequencing input was peripheral blood. The receptor source for this set is a woman aged 55-70 years with acute or convalescent COVID-19.

V gene TRBV5-1 combines with J gene TRBJ1-5, with D possibly being TRBD1 (6 bases). This CDR3 spans 15 amino acids. The ends were cut back, 1 base at V and 4 bases at J, with 12 bases in the middle. Germline V gene data show CDR1 as SGHRS and CDR2 as YFSETQ. CDR3 DNA: TGCGCCAGCAGCTTGTACACAGGGTTTAATCAGCCCCAGCATTTT. Its protein is CASSLYTGFNQPQHF.

The chain links TRBV5-1 to TRBJ2-7, with 9 nucleotides matching TRBD1. This CDR3 contains 14 residues. Unmatched junction bases numbered 6, after V lost 5 bases and J lost 3 bases. Germline V gene sequence: CDR1 SGHRS, CDR2 YFSETQ. This CDR3 is CASSARDRVYEQYF. Here the CDR3 DNA reads TGCGCCAGCAGTGCCCGGGACAGGGTCTACGAGCAGTACTTC.

The rearrangement joins TRBV7-2 to TRBJ2-7; no firm D call. This CDR3 is 13 amino acids long. V gave up 3 bases and J gave up 2 bases, with 8 bases separating them. Germline V gene lookup returns CDR1 SGHTA and CDR2 FQGNSA. The CDR3 here is CASSFGQAYEQYF. CDR3 nucleotides: TGTGCCAGCAGCTTCGGCCAGGCCTACGAGCAGTACTTC.

J is TRBJ2-3 and V is TRBV5-6; 10 nucleotides agree with TRBD2. This CDR3 is built from 18 residues. Trimming took 4 bases from V and 5 from J; bases not matched to a gene: 16. Germline CDR1 SGHDT, CDR2 YYEEEE. As DNA, the CDR3 is TGTGCCAGCAGCCGGCGAGAAGGAGCGGGGGGGCCAGAAGATACGCAGTATTTT. It yields the protein CASSRREGAGGPEDTQYF.

This sequence joins TRBV6-5 and TRBJ1-6, with a tentative D call TRBD1 (5 bases). CDR3 length equals 14 residues. The germline V gene has CDR1 MNHEY and CDR2 SVGAGI. V lost 8 bases and J 5 bases, leaving 13 bases between the germline ends. The CDR3 DNA reads TGTGCCAGCGGGTCGACGGGGGATAATTCACCCCTCCACTTT. This gives the protein CASGSTGDNSPLHF.

The chain couples TRBV5-1 to TRBJ2-1; 10 bases are a match to TRBD2. CDR1 is SGHRS, CDR2 YFSETQ, per germline. The CDR3 has 15 amino acids. The V segment lost 4 bases and the J segment 4 bases; nucleotides outside the gene matches: 5. The CDR3 nucleotides are TGCGCCAGCAGCAAAGCTAGCGGGGGTTACAATGAGCAGTTCTTC. Translation: CASSKASGGYNEQFF.

The chain couples TRBV7-3 to TRBJ1-3; weak D call: TRBD1 (6 bases). In germline, CDR1 is SGHTA, CDR2 FQGTGA. Trimming pared 2 bases from V and 4 bases from J, leaving 6 bases between. The CDR3 extends over 13 amino acids. For the CDR3, the DNA is TGTGCCAGCAGCTTACAGGGGGGAAACACCATATATTTT. This translates into CASSLQGGNTIYF.

The chain has TRBV5-6 and TRBJ2-7, with TRBD1 matching over 9 bases. Germline CDR1 is SGHDT and CDR2 is YYEEEE. The CDR3 has 15 amino acids. The V and J ends lost 0 bases and 3 bases, in that order; junction bases with no gene match: 4. CDR3 nucleotide sequence: TGTGCCAGCAGCTTGGGGACAGGGGAATACTACGAGCAGTACTTC. It specifies CASSLGTGEYYEQYF.

In its sample, this clone was seen a few times. The rearrangement links TRBV6-5 to TRBJ2-5, with 11 bases matching TRBD2. The CDR3 totals 14 residues. V lost 7 bases and J lost 3; bases outside the gene matches: 4. In germline, CDR1 is MNHEY, CDR2 SVGAGI. CDR3 coding DNA: TGTGCCAGCAAACCGGGACTAGCGGAAGAGACCCAGTACTTC. It codes for CASKPGLAEETQYF.

The V call is TRBV3-1 (or the pseudogene TRBV3-2), the J call TRBJ2-5; D call uncertain. V shed 0 bases and J shed 3 bases, with 14 bases lying between them. The germline gives CDR1 LGHDT, CDR2 YNNKEL (reference sequence). The CDR3 extends over 16 amino acids. The CDR3 protein is CASSQDGLAAEETQYF. The CDR3 coding sequence is TGTGCCAGCAGCCAAGATGGGTTAGCAGCCGAAGAGACCCAGTACTTC.